Following are 3 T cell receptor beta chains from one sample sequenced in a study of cytomegalovirus exposure and HLA in healthy donors. The study ran its PCR with 60 Vbeta and 13 Jbeta primers. Here immunoSEQ multiplex PCR was the method, and the copy in TCRdb shows in-frame clones only, minus some. The table has approximately 160,000 clones, roughly four fifths seen once. The specimen sequenced was PBMCs. The receptors come from a woman aged 45-65 years in good health and CMV-seropositive.

J is TRBJ2-4 and V is TRBV6-5; 7 bases are a match to TRBD1. The CDR3 contains 14 residues. The germline V gene has CDR1 MNHEY and CDR2 SVGAGI. The ends lost 6 bases at V and 3 bases at J; junction bases unmatched: 5. CDR3 protein: CASRKTGLKNIQYF. CDR3 sequence (DNA): TGTGCCAGCAGGAAGACAGGGCTCAAAAACATTCAGTACTTC.

The chain joins TRBV28 to TRBJ1-2; 9 bases fit TRBD1. The length of the CDR3 is 14 residues. V was clipped by 3 bases and J by 7 bases; unmatched bases: 6. The V gene's germline CDR1 is MDHEN and CDR2 SYDVKM. The CDR3 DNA reads as TGTGCCAGCAGTTTCCCTACAGGGGGCTCTGGCTACACCTTC. Its translation: CASSFPTGGSGYTF.

The chain links TRBV7-9 to TRBJ1-5; unclear D gene. This CDR3 comprises 15 residues. CDR1 and CDR2 from the germline V gene are SEHNR and FQNEAQ (reference sequence). The ends were cut back, 2 bases at V and 0 bases at J, with 8 bases in the middle. The CDR3 spells CASSLSHDSNQPQHF. CDR3 coding DNA: TGTGCCAGCAGCTTAAGCCACGATAGCAATCAGCCCCAGCATTTT.